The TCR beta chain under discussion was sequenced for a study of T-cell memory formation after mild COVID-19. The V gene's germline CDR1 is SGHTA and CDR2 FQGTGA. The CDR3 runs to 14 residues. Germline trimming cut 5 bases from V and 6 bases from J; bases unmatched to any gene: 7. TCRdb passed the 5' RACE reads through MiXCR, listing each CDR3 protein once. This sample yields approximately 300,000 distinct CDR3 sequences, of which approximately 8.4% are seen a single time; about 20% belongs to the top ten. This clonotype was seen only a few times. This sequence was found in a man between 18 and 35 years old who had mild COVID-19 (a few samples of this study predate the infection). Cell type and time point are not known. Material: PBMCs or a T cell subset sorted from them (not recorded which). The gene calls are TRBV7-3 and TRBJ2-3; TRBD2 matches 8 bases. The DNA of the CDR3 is TGTGCCAGCAGCAGGACCGGGACTAGTGATACGCAGTATTTT. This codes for CASSRTGTSDTQYF.